These T cell receptor beta chains were read from a single sample in a study of blood T cell repertoires in COVID-19. Assay used: immunoSEQ multiplex PCR; TCRdb lists only in-frame clones, some missing. The sample includes over 400,000 clones, 80% to 90% of them seen just once. Material for sequencing was peripheral blood. The receptors here all came from a human donor in a cohort sampled during active COVID-19. CDR3s include the opening cysteine and the closing phenylalanine or tryptophan. The order of the fields is J gene, D gene, V gene, clone size, CDR3 DNA, CDR3 protein. A D gene is named only where the DNA matches it firmly. Expanded clones get a size class; other rows say once, few or many, or leave the size out.

j_call: TRBJ2-1; d_call: .; v_call: TRBV10-1; clone_size: .; cdr3_nt: TGCGCCAGCAGTGACTCATTAGAGGACAATGAGCAGTTCTTC; cdr3_aa: CASSDSLEDNEQFF
j_call: TRBJ2-3; d_call: TRBD2; v_call: TRBV7-2; clone_size: .; cdr3_nt: TGTGCCAGCAGCTCGGGACTAGTTCTAGATACGCAGTATTTT; cdr3_aa: CASSSGLVLDTQYF
j_call: TRBJ1-1; d_call: .; v_call: TRBV5-6; clone_size: .; cdr3_nt: TGTGCCAGCAGCTTGGAAGGAGGATTTAACACTGAAGCTTTCTTT; cdr3_aa: CASSLEGGFNTEAFF
j_call: TRBJ1-1; d_call: TRBD1; v_call: TRBV3-1/TRBV3-2; clone_size: .; cdr3_nt: TGTGCCAGCAGCCCCCGGGGACAGGATGAAGCTTTCTTT; cdr3_aa: CASSPRGQDEAFF
j_call: TRBJ1-6; d_call: TRBD1; v_call: TRBV6-1; clone_size: few; cdr3_nt: TGTGCCAGCAGTGATGGCCGGACAGGAAATTCACCCCTCCACTTT; cdr3_aa: CASSDGRTGNSPLHF
j_call: TRBJ2-5; d_call: TRBD1; v_call: TRBV24-1; clone_size: .; cdr3_nt: TGTGCCACCAGTGATTCCACAGGGGCCCCAGGGGAGACCCAGTACTTC; cdr3_aa: CATSDSTGAPGETQYF
j_call: TRBJ1-1; d_call: .; v_call: TRBV28; clone_size: .; cdr3_nt: TGTGCCAGCAGGCTCCTAGGAGGGAACACTGAAGCTTTCTTT; cdr3_aa: CASRLLGGNTEAFF
j_call: TRBJ2-1; d_call: .; v_call: TRBV29-1; clone_size: .; cdr3_nt: TGCAGCGGGTGGGGCAGGGACTACAATGAGCAGTTCTTC; cdr3_aa: CSGWGRDYNEQFF
j_call: TRBJ2-3; d_call: TRBD2; v_call: TRBV5-4; clone_size: once; cdr3_nt: TGTGCCAGCAACACGGTAGCGGGAGATGTAGATACGCAGTATTTT; cdr3_aa: CASNTVAGDVDTQYF
j_call: TRBJ1-2; d_call: .; v_call: TRBV9; clone_size: .; cdr3_nt: TGTGCCAGCAGCCCTAATCCCCGGGATGGCTATGGCTACACCTTC; cdr3_aa: CASSPNPRDGYGYTF
j_call: TRBJ1-1; d_call: .; v_call: TRBV30; clone_size: .; cdr3_nt: TGTGCCTGGAGTGGGAGCAGGGAAGGAGCTTTCTTT; cdr3_aa: CAWSGSREGAFF
j_call: TRBJ2-1; d_call: .; v_call: TRBV4-2; clone_size: once; cdr3_nt: TGTGCCAGCAGCCAAGATTGGGGGAGGCACTCCTACAATGAGCAGTTCTTC; cdr3_aa: CASSQDWGRHSYNEQFF
j_call: TRBJ2-7; d_call: .; v_call: TRBV29-1; clone_size: .; cdr3_nt: TGCAGCGTTGAAGATGGAGACGAGCAGTACTTC; cdr3_aa: CSVEDGDEQYF
j_call: TRBJ1-1; d_call: .; v_call: TRBV19; clone_size: .; cdr3_nt: TGTGCCAGTAGTCTACAGGAGAACACTGAAGCTTTCTTT; cdr3_aa: CASSLQENTEAFF
j_call: TRBJ2-5; d_call: TRBD2; v_call: TRBV5-4; clone_size: .; cdr3_nt: TGTGCCAGCAGCTTGGGGTTACTAGCGGGGCCTAAAGAGACCCAGTACTTC; cdr3_aa: CASSLGLLAGPKETQYF
j_call: TRBJ1-1; d_call: TRBD1; v_call: TRBV3-1/TRBV3-2; clone_size: .; cdr3_nt: TGTGCCAGCAGCCGGCGAGGGGGCACCACTGAAGCTTTCTTT; cdr3_aa: CASSRRGGTTEAFF
j_call: TRBJ2-7; d_call: .; v_call: TRBV14; clone_size: once; cdr3_nt: TGTGCCAGCAGCCAAGAGAGGTTTTCACCCTACGAGCAGTACTTC; cdr3_aa: CASSQERFSPYEQYF
j_call: TRBJ2-1; d_call: TRBD2; v_call: TRBV5-1; clone_size: .; cdr3_nt: TGCGCCAGCACCCTTGAGGGCGGGAGCTCCTACAATGAGCAGTTCTTC; cdr3_aa: CASTLEGGSSYNEQFF
j_call: TRBJ2-7; d_call: .; v_call: TRBV5-1; clone_size: .; cdr3_nt: TGCGCCAGCAGCCTAGGATTCTACGAGCAGTACTTC; cdr3_aa: CASSLGFYEQYF
j_call: TRBJ2-1; d_call: TRBD2; v_call: TRBV7-9; clone_size: .; cdr3_nt: TGTGCCAGCATCACTAGCGGGAGGCAGAATGAGCAGTTCTTC; cdr3_aa: CASITSGRQNEQFF
j_call: TRBJ1-5; d_call: .; v_call: TRBV19; clone_size: .; cdr3_nt: TGTGCCAGTAGTAAAGGAGGGCTATATTTTGATAGCAATCAGCCCCAGCATTTT; cdr3_aa: CASSKGGLYFDSNQPQHF
j_call: TRBJ1-2; d_call: TRBD1; v_call: TRBV28; clone_size: .; cdr3_nt: TGTGCCAGCAGCCCCCTTCGACAGGGTAACTATGGCTACACCTTC; cdr3_aa: CASSPLRQGNYGYTF
j_call: TRBJ2-7; d_call: TRBD2; v_call: TRBV5-8; clone_size: .; cdr3_nt: TGTGCCAGCAGCCTGGGACTAGCGGGATCCCACATCTCCTACGAGCAGTACTTC; cdr3_aa: CASSLGLAGSHISYEQYF
j_call: TRBJ2-5; d_call: .; v_call: TRBV2; clone_size: .; cdr3_nt: TGTGCCAGCAGTGCAGTCCAAGAGACCCAGTACTTC; cdr3_aa: CASSAVQETQYF
j_call: TRBJ1-6; d_call: .; v_call: TRBV7-8; clone_size: .; cdr3_nt: TGTGCCAGCAGCTTAGCTGAGGGTAATTCACCCCTCCACTTT; cdr3_aa: CASSLAEGNSPLHF
j_call: TRBJ2-6; d_call: TRBD2; v_call: TRBV18; clone_size: .; cdr3_nt: TGTGCCAGCTCCCCTAGACTAGCGGGAGCTGGGGCCAACGTCCTGACTTTC; cdr3_aa: CASSPRLAGAGANVLTF
j_call: TRBJ2-1; d_call: TRBD2; v_call: TRBV9; clone_size: .; cdr3_nt: TGTGCCAGCAGCCCCGCCCGGGAGGCCTACAATGAGCAGTTCTTC; cdr3_aa: CASSPAREAYNEQFF
j_call: TRBJ2-3; d_call: TRBD2; v_call: TRBV5-1; clone_size: .; cdr3_nt: TGCGCCAGCAGCTTGGTTTCTAGCGGGAGAGGAGATACGCAGTATTTT; cdr3_aa: CASSLVSSGRGDTQYF
j_call: TRBJ2-2; d_call: TRBD2; v_call: TRBV7-2; clone_size: .; cdr3_nt: TGTGCCGGGTCCGGGACTACCAGGTCCTTAGGGGAGCTGTTTTTT; cdr3_aa: CAGSGTTRSLGELFF
j_call: TRBJ1-2; d_call: TRBD1; v_call: TRBV6-5; clone_size: .; cdr3_nt: TGTGCCAGCACTCGGGACAGCCTAACTGGCTACACCTTC; cdr3_aa: CASTRDSLTGYTF
j_call: TRBJ2-1; d_call: TRBD2; v_call: TRBV27; clone_size: .; cdr3_nt: TGTGCCAGCAGTTCGATAGCGGGAGGGCCCGATGAGCAGTTCTTC; cdr3_aa: CASSSIAGGPDEQFF
j_call: TRBJ2-1; d_call: .; v_call: TRBV15; clone_size: .; cdr3_nt: TGTGCCACCAGTCCCCGGTTAAATGAGCAGTTCTTC; cdr3_aa: CATSPRLNEQFF
j_call: TRBJ1-5; d_call: TRBD1; v_call: TRBV4-1; clone_size: .; cdr3_nt: TGCGCCAGCAGCCAAGAAGACAGGGGTTATGACAATCAGCCCCAGCATTTT; cdr3_aa: CASSQEDRGYDNQPQHF
j_call: TRBJ2-2; d_call: TRBD2; v_call: TRBV7-9; clone_size: .; cdr3_nt: TGTGCCAGCAGCTTAGATGGAATAGCGGGAGATCGCACCGGGGAGCTGTTTTTT; cdr3_aa: CASSLDGIAGDRTGELFF
j_call: TRBJ2-7; d_call: .; v_call: TRBV5-1; clone_size: .; cdr3_nt: TGCGCCAGCAGATCCGGGAACCTGGAGCCGACCTACGAGCAGTACTTC; cdr3_aa: CASRSGNLEPTYEQYF
j_call: TRBJ1-5; d_call: TRBD1; v_call: TRBV28; clone_size: .; cdr3_nt: TGTGCCAGCAGTTTATGGCCGACAGGGGCAGGGTTTCAGCCCCAGCATTTT; cdr3_aa: CASSLWPTGAGFQPQHF
j_call: TRBJ1-5; d_call: .; v_call: TRBV28; clone_size: .; cdr3_nt: TGTGCCAGCATTCAGGGGTATAGCAATCAGCCCCAGCATTTT; cdr3_aa: CASIQGYSNQPQHF
j_call: TRBJ2-7; d_call: .; v_call: TRBV28; clone_size: .; cdr3_nt: TGTGCCAGCAGTTTAGCTACAGGGTGGGCCGGCGCCGGCGAGCAGTACTTC; cdr3_aa: CASSLATGWAGAGEQYF
j_call: TRBJ2-5; d_call: .; v_call: TRBV6-6; clone_size: .; cdr3_nt: TGTGCCAGCAATAATGGGCCCCAAGAGACCCAGTACTTC; cdr3_aa: CASNNGPQETQYF
j_call: TRBJ2-1; d_call: TRBD2; v_call: TRBV7-2; clone_size: .; cdr3_nt: TGTGCCAGCAGCCCCTGGATAGCGGGTACTGCGGTTGGGGAGCAGTTCTTC; cdr3_aa: CASSPWIAGTAVGEQFF
j_call: TRBJ1-2; d_call: .; v_call: TRBV2; clone_size: .; cdr3_nt: TGTGCCAGCAGTGAAGCAGAGGGTGTTTATGGCTACACCTTC; cdr3_aa: CASSEAEGVYGYTF